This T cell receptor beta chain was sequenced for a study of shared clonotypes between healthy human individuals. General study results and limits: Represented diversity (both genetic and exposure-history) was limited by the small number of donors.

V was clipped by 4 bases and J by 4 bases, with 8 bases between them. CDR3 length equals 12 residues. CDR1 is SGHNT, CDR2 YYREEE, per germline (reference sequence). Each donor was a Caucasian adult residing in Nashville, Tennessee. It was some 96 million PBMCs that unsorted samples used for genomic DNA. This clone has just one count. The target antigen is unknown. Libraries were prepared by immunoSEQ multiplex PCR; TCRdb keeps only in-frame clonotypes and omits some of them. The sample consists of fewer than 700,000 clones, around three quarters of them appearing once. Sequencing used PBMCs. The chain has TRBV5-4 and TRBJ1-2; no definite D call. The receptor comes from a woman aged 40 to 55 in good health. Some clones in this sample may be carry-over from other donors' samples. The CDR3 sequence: CASSPPGYGYTF. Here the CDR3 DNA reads TGTGCCAGCAGCCCCCCAGGCTATGGCTACACCTTC.